The sequence of this T cell receptor beta chain was determined in a study of T cell responses to AZD1222 COVID-19 vaccine. The ends lost 1 base at V and 4 bases at J; junction bases unmatched: 2. Germline CDR1 is SGHNT and CDR2 is YYREEE (reference sequence). The CDR3 runs to 14 residues. Clones were sequenced by immunoSEQ multiplex PCR, and TCRdb holds only the in-frame ones, with some missing. The sample holds approximately 42,000 clones, approximately 89% seen once. The study pooled second doses at about 4 or about 12 weeks. Study-wide results and caveats: Donor demographics were predominantly white British with a female majority; clonal diversity may be underestimated.

A word on this clone: What it binds is not known.

The clonotype comes from an adult who received the AZD1222 COVID-19 vaccine. The material was peripheral blood, obtained 28 days after the second AZD1222 dose. The chain is built from TRBV5-4 and TRBJ1-1; 9 nucleotides agree with TRBD1. Written as DNA, the CDR3 is TGTGCCAGCAGCTTGAAGACAGGGGGCACTGAAGCTTTCTTT. It is translated as CASSLKTGGTEAFF.